This T cell receptor (beta chain) was observed in a study of technical replicates of blood from several donors. TCRdb's copy holds only in-frame clones and misses some; the assay was immunoSEQ multiplex PCR. The sample includes 75,000 to 80,000 clones, 90% to 95% of them seen just once. The CDR3 has 16 residues. Trimming took off 1 base at V and 1 base at J, with 11 bases between the two ends. From germline, CDR1 is LGHNA and CDR2 YNFKEQ. This sequence originates from a human donor in good health. Sequencing input: T cells isolated from PBMCs. This chain uses TRBV4-2 with TRBJ2-1; possible D gene TRBD1, 5 bases. The CDR3, as DNA: TGTGCCAGCAGCCAAGTTGCCGACAGTTCCTACAATGAGCAGTTCTTC. This codes for CASSQVADSSYNEQFF.